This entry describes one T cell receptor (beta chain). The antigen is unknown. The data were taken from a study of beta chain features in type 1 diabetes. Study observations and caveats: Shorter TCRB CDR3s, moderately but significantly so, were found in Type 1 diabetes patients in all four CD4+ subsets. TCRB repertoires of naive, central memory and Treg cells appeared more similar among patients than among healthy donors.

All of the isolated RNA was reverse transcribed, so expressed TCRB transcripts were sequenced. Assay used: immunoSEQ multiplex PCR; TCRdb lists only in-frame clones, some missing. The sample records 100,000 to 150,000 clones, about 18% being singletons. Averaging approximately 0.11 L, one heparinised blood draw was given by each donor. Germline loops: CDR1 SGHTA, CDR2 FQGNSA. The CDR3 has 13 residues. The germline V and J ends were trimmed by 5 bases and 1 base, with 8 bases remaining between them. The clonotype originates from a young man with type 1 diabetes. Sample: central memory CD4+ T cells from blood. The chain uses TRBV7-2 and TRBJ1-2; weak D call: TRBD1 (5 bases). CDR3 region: CASSGAVNYGYTF. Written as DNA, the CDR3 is TGTGCCAGCAGCGGGGCGGTTAACTATGGCTACACCTTC. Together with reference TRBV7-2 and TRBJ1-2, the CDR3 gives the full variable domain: GAGVSQSPSNKVTEKGKDVELRCDPISGHTALYWYRQSLGQGLEFLIYFQGNSAPDKSGLPSDRFSAERTGGSVSTLTIQRTQQEDSAVYLCASSGAVNYGYTFGSGTRLTVV.